The 29 T cell receptor beta chains in this list originate from one sample, sequenced in a study of CXCR3-negative and CXCR3-positive naive CD8 T cells. UMI-labeled 5' RACE yielded the TRB cDNA libraries. Reanalyzing the 5' RACE reads, TCRdb keeps one entry per CDR3 protein, without DNA. This sample lists some 61,000 distinct CDR3 sequences; its ten largest clones have more than 4%. The sequencing sample was made of naive CXCR3- CD8+ T cells from blood. Subset meaning: CD45RO-CCR7+CD27+CD95- naive CD8+ T cells lacking CXCR3 (TNR3-). These receptors came from a human donor in good health. Some clones in this sample may be carry-over from other donors' samples.

The genes are TRBV28 and TRBJ2-7; the TRBD2 assignment by TCRdb is unverifiable without DNA. CDR3 length: 15 residues. From germline, CDR1 is MDHEN and CDR2 SYDVKM. CDR3 residues: CASSPFERDTYEQYF.

This chain uses TRBV7-2 with TRBJ2-1; TCRdb lists TRBD1, though no DNA is available to test this call. This CDR3 comprises 14 residues. The germline gives CDR1 SGHTA, CDR2 FQGNSA. The CDR3 sequence: CASGVGGGPQEQFF.

The chain carries TRBV29-1 and TRBJ1-1; TCRdb returns TRBD1, unconfirmable since there is no DNA. The CDR3 is 13 residues long. The germline V gene has CDR1 SQVTM and CDR2 ANQGSEA. The CDR3 sequence: CSAETGGLTEAFF.

The chain uses TRBV7-9 and TRBJ2-4; the TCRdb call, TRBD1, lacks DNA for checking. Per germline, CDR1 SEHNR and CDR2 FQNEAQ (reference sequence). The CDR3 consists of 18 residues. This CDR3 reads CASSFGGEGRASKNIQYF.

This chain connects TRBV19 to TRBJ2-4; there is no DNA to check the TCRdb D call of TRBD1. The CDR3 totals 18 residues. The germline V gene has CDR1 LNHDA and CDR2 SQIVND (reference sequence). The CDR3 protein is CASSIARLGTGAKNIQYF.

CDR3 loop: CASSARTGGNEQFF. The J gene is TRBJ2-1, the V gene TRBV6-1; TCRdb reports TRBD1, a call that lacks DNA to check it against. CDR3 length equals 14 residues. In germline, CDR1 is MNHNS, CDR2 SASEGT.

The chain couples TRBV28 to TRBJ2-7; TCRdb's D call of TRBD2 is untestable without DNA. The CDR3 runs to 14 residues. CDR1 MDHEN and CDR2 SYDVKM come from the germline V gene. CDR3 amino acids: CASRGRQGPYEQYF.

The V gene is TRBV29-1, the J gene TRBJ2-6. The germline CDR1 and CDR2 sequences are SQVTM and ANQGSEA. This CDR3 has 14 residues. The CDR3 sequence: CSVAGLSGANVLTF.

The CDR3 protein is CSVGQGNEQFF. This chain uses TRBV29-1 with TRBJ2-1; TCRdb proposes TRBD1, but this gene call is untestable without DNA. CDR3 size: 11 residues. Per germline, CDR1 SQVTM and CDR2 ANQGSEA.

The V gene is TRBV25-1, the J gene TRBJ2-2; the D call from TCRdb, TRBD2, cannot be confirmed without DNA. Germline CDR1 and CDR2: MGHDK and SYGVNS. The length of the CDR3 is 12 residues. CDR3 sequence reads: CASARGPGELFF.

The chain links TRBV20-1 to TRBJ2-1; the TCRdb D gene call, TRBD1, has no DNA to confirm it. Germline CDR1 and CDR2: DFQATT and SNEGSKA (reference sequence). The CDR3 contains 12 residues. CDR3 sequence reads: CSATEGGNEQFF.

The chain links TRBV15 to TRBJ1-2; TCRdb names TRBD1, which stays unverified in the absence of DNA. The CDR3 contains 16 residues. Looked up from germline, CDR1 is LNHNV and CDR2 is YYDKDF (reference sequence). CDR3 amino acids: CATSSFSARGSYGYTF.

This chain connects TRBV5-1 to TRBJ2-1; TCRdb proposes TRBD2, but this gene call is untestable without DNA. This CDR3 comprises 14 residues. Germline V gene lookup returns CDR1 SGHRS and CDR2 YFSETQ. CDR3 in amino acids: CASSFGVGRNEQFF.

This chain uses TRBV29-1 with TRBJ2-5; TCRdb designates TRBD2, a call that cannot be tested without DNA. From germline, CDR1 is SQVTM and CDR2 ANQGSEA. CDR3 length: 16 amino acids. CDR3 in amino acids: CSVDASGGINQETQYF. The full variable domain, with the rest looked up from reference TRBV29-1 and TRBJ2-5, is SAVISQKPSRDICQRGTSLTIQCQVDSQVTMMFWYRQQPGQSLTLIATANQGSEATYESGFVIDKFPISRPNLTFSTLTVSNMSPEDSSIYLCSVDASGGINQETQYFGPGTRLLVL.

The CDR3 sequence is CASSTRGPPGEQYF. The chain has TRBV19 and TRBJ2-7; TCRdb gives TRBD1 as the D gene, but with no DNA this cannot be confirmed. Per the germline V gene, CDR1 is LNHDA and CDR2 is SQIVND (reference sequence). The CDR3 consists of 14 residues.

The gene calls are TRBV6-2 or TRBV6-3 and TRBJ2-7. The CDR3 is made up of 16 amino acids. Germline-derived CDR1 and CDR2 are MNHEY and SVGEGT. The CDR3 loop reads CASSRGYEVRSYEQYF.

The rearrangement uses TRBV6-5 and TRBJ1-3. This CDR3 is 15 amino acids long. CDR1 and CDR2 (germline): MNHEY, SVGAGI. This CDR3 is CASSYSKAWMDTIYF.

The chain has TRBV5-1 and TRBJ2-7. In germline, CDR1 is SGHRS, CDR2 YFSETQ. The CDR3 runs to 13 residues. The CDR3: CASSLAASSEQYF.

The rearrangement uses TRBV7-2 and TRBJ2-5. CDR3 length equals 13 residues. In germline, CDR1 is SGHTA, CDR2 FQGNSA. The CDR3 loop is CASSLAGHETQYF.

V usage is TRBV5-6 and J usage is TRBJ2-7; TCRdb's assignment of TRBD1 cannot be checked, as there is no DNA. In germline, CDR1 is SGHDT, CDR2 YYEEEE. This CDR3 spans 13 amino acids. The CDR3 region is CASSLAGEGEQYF.

The chain couples TRBV6-4 to TRBJ2-4; TCRdb's D call, TRBD2, is unchecked because there is no DNA. CDR1 MRHNA and CDR2 SNTAGT come from the germline V gene. This CDR3 has 15 amino acids. The CDR3 here is CASSTSEGAQNIQYF.

The chain uses TRBV4-1 and TRBJ2-1; the TCRdb D gene call, TRBD2, has no DNA to confirm it. Germline-derived CDR1 and CDR2 are MGHRA and YSYEKL. The CDR3 is 16 amino acids. CDR3: CASSHGLADSYNEQFF.

This chain joins TRBV6-5 and TRBJ2-7; there is no DNA to check the TCRdb D call of TRBD1. The CDR3 loop spans 14 amino acids. CDR1 MNHEY and CDR2 SVGAGI come from the germline V gene. CDR3: CASSLGQMMYEQYF.

V is TRBV12-3 or TRBV12-4 and J is TRBJ2-7. CDR3 size: 11 residues. The CDR3 loop is CASSTTSEQYF.

The chain employs TRBV29-1 and TRBJ1-2; TCRdb reports TRBD1, a call that lacks DNA to check it against. Germline CDR1 reads SQVTM; CDR2 reads ANQGSEA. The CDR3 contains 11 residues. The CDR3 is CSVAGADSDTF.

This rearrangement joins TRBV5-1 to TRBJ2-1; TCRdb selects TRBD2, and the lack of DNA leaves this call unchecked. Germline loops: CDR1 SGHRS, CDR2 YFSETQ. The length of the CDR3 is 16 residues. CDR3 region: CASSLELAGIYNEQFF.

V is TRBV20-1 and J is TRBJ1-2; TCRdb's D call, TRBD1, is unchecked because there is no DNA. Germline CDR1 and CDR2: DFQATT and SNEGSKA (reference sequence). This CDR3 is built from 13 residues. CDR3 region: CSARDLQAYGYTF.

This chain connects TRBV15 to TRBJ2-1. Germline V CDR1 and CDR2: LNHNV, YYDKDF (reference sequence). CDR3 length equals 13 residues. CDR3 sequence reads: CATSRASQNEQFF.

V usage is TRBV4-3 and J usage is TRBJ2-7. CDR3 length: 15 residues. From germline, CDR1 is LGHNA and CDR2 YSLEER. The CDR3 spells CASSQEVTHSYEQYF.